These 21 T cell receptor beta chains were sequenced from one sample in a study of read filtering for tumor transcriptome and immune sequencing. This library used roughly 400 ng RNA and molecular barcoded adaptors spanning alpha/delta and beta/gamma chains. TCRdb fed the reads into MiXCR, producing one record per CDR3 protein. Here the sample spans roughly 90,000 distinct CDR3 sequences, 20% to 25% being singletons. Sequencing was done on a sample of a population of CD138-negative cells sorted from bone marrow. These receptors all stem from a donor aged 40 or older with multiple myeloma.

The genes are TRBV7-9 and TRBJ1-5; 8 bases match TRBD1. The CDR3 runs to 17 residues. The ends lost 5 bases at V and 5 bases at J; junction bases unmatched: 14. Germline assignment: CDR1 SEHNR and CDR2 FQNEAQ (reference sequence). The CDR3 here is CASSAGQGGRIDQPQHF. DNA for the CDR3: TGTGCCAGCAGCGCAGGACAGGGAGGTAGGATCGATCAGCCCCAGCATTTT.

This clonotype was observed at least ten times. CDR3 in amino acids: CASRNNHEKLFF. DNA for the CDR3: TGCGCCAGCAGGAACAACCATGAAAAACTGTTTTTT. This chain uses TRBV5-1 with TRBJ1-4; no firm D call. Germline assignment: CDR1 SGHRS and CDR2 YFSETQ. The V gene lost 5 bases and the J gene lost 6 bases, with 8 bases spanning the gap. The CDR3 contains 12 residues.

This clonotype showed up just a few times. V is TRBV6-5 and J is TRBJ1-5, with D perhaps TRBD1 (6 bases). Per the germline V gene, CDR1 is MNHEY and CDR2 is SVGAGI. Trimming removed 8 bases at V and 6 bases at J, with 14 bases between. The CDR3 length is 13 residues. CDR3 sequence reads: CASRGGLAQPQHF. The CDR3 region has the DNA TGTGCCAGCCGGGGGGGGCTAGCTCAGCCCCAGCATTTT.

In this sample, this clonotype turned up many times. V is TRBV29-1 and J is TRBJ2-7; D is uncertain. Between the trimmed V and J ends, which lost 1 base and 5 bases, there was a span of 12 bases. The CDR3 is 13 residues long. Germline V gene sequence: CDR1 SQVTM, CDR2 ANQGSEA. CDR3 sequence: CSVEGTQSDEQYF. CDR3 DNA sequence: TGCAGCGTTGAAGGCACCCAGTCTGACGAGCAGTACTTC.

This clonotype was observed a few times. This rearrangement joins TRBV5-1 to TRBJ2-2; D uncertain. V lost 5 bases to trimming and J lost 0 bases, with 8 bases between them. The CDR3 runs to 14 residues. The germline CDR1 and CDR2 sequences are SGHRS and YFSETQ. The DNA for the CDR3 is TGCGCCAGCAGGAAACAGTCGAACACCGGGGAGCTGTTTTTT. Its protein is CASRKQSNTGELFF.

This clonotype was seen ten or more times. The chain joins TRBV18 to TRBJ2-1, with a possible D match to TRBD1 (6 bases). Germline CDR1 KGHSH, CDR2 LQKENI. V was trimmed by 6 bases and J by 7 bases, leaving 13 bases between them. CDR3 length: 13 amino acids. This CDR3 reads CASSFGQQNEQFF. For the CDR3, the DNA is TGTGCCAGCTCGTTCGGACAGCAGAATGAGCAGTTCTTC.

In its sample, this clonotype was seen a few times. CDR3 nucleotides: TGTGCCAGCAGTTACTCCGGTCGCCGCTCTGGAAACACCATATATTTT. Its translation is CASSYSGRRSGNTIYF. The chain couples TRBV6-2 or TRBV6-3 to TRBJ1-3; D remains ambiguous. V was pared by 0 bases and J by 0 bases, with 9 bases between. This CDR3 region has 16 residues. CDR1 MNHEY and CDR2 SVGEGT come from the germline V gene.

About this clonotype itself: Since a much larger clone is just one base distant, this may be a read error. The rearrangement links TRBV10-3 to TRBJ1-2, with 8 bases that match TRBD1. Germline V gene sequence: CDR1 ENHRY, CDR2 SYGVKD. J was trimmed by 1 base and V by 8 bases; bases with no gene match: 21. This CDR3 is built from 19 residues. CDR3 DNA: TGTGCCATCCCCAGGTCCTGGACAGGGTCTCGAGGGGGTAACTATGGCTACACCTTC. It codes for CAIPRSWTGSRGGNYGYTF.

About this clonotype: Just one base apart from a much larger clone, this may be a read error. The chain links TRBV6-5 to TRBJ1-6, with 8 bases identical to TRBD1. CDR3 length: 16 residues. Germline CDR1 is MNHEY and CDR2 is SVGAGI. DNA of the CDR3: TGTGCCAGCAGTTTACTTCCAGGGGGCAGAGATTCACCCCTCCGCTTT. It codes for CASSLLPGGRDSPLRF.

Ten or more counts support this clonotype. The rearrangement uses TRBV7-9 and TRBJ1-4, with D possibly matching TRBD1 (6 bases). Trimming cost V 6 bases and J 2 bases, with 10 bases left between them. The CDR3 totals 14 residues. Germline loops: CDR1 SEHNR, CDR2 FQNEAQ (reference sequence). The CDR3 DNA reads TGTGCCAGCAGGGACAGCAAGACTAATGAAAAACTGTTTTTT. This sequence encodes CASRDSKTNEKLFF.

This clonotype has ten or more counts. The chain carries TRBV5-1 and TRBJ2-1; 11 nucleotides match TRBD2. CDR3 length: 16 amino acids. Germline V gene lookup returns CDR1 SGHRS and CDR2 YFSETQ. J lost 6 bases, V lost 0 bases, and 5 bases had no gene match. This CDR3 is CASSLVAGGPSNEQFF. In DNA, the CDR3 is TGCGCCAGCAGCTTGGTAGCGGGGGGGCCGAGCAATGAGCAGTTCTTC.

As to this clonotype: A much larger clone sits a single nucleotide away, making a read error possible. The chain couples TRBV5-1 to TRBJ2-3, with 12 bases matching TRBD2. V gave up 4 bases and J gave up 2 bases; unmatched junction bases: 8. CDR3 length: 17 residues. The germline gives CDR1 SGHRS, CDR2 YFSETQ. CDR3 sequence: CASSGGLAGRATDTQYF. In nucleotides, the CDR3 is TGCGCCAGCAGCGGTGGACTAGCGGGGAGAGCCACAGATACGCAGTATTTT.

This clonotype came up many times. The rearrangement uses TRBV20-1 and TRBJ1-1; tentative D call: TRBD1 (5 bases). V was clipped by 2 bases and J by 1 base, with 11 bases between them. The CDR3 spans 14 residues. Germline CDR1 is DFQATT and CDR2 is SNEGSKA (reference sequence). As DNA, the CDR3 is TGCAGTGCTAGAAAGGGACGGCAGAACACTGAAGCTTTCTTT. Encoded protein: CSARKGRQNTEAFF.

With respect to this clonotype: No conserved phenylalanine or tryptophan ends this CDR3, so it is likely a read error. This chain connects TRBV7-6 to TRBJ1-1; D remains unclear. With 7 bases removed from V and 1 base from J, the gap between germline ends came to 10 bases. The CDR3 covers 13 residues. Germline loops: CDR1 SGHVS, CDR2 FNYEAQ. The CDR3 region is CASNFRENTEAFL. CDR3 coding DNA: TGTGCCAGCAACTTTAGGGAGAACACTGAAGCTTTCTTA.

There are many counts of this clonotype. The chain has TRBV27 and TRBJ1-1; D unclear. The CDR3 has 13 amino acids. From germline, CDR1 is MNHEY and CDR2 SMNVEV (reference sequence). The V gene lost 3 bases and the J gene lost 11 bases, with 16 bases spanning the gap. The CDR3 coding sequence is TGTGCCAGCAGTTTGAGTGAGGGTTCGGTGGCTTTCTTT. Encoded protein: CASSLSEGSVAFF.

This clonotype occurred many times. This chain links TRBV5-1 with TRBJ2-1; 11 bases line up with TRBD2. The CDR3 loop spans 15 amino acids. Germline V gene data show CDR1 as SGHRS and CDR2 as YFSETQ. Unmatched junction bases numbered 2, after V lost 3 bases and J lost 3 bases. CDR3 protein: CASSWGLADYNEQFF. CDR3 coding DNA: TGCGCCAGCAGCTGGGGACTAGCGGACTACAATGAGCAGTTCTTC. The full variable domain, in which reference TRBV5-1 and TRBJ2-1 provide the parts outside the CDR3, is KAGVTQTPRYLIKTRGQQVTLSCSPISGHRSVSWYQQTPGQGLQFLFEYFSETQRNKGNFPGRFSGRQFSNSRSEMNVSTLELGDSALYLCASSWGLADYNEQFFGPGTRLTVL.

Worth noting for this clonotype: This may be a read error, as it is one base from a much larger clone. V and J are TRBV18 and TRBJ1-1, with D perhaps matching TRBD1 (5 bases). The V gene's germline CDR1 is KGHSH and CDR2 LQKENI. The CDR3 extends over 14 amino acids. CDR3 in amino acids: CASSPRERATEALF. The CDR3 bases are TGTGCCAGCTCACCCAGGGAACGAGCCACTGAAGCTCTCTTT. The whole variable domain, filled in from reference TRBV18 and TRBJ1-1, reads NAGVMQNPRHLVRRRGQEARLRCSPMKGHSHVYWYRQLPEEGLKFMVYLQKENIIDESGMPKERFSAEFPKEGPSILRIQQVVRGDSAAYFCASSPRERATEALFGQGTRLTVV.

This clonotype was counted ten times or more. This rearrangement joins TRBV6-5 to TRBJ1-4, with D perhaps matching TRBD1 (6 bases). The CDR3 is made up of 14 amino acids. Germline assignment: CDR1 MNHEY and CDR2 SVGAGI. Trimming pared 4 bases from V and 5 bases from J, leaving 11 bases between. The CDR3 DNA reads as TGTGCCAGCAGTTCCGGACAGAAGAATGAAAAACTGTTTTTT. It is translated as CASSSGQKNEKLFF.

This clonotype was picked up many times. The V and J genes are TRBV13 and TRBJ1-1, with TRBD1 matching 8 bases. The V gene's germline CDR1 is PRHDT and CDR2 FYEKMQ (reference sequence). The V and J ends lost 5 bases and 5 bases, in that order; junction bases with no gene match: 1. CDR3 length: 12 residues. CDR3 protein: CASSRQGTEAFF. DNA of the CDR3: TGTGCCAGCAGCAGACAGGGGACTGAAGCTTTCTTT.

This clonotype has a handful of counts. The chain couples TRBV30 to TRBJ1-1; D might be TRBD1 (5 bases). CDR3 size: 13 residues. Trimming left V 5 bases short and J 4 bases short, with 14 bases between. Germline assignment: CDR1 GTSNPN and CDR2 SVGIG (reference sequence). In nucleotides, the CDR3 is TGTGCCTGGGACCGGGGGGAAAGCACTGAAGCTTTCTTT. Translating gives CAWDRGESTEAFF.

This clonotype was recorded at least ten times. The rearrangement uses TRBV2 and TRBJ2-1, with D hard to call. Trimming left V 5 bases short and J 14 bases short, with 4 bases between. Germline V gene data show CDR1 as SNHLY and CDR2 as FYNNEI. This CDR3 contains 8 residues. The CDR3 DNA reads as TGTGCCAGCAGTCTCGAGTTCTTC. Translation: CASSLEFF.